This record covers a single TCR beta chain. No antigen is known for it. A sample-barcoded 5' primer and a J-beta primer mix were used in a second PCR of roughly 7 to 11 cycles. Samples each returned at least 3 million CDR3-containing paired-end reads. TCRdb itself ran the 5' RACE reads through MiXCR, one entry per CDR3 protein. This sample has roughly 700,000 distinct CDR3 sequences, with 45% to 50% found just once. This sample stems from a study of blood T cells in healthy people across ages. General study results and limits: Unknown CMV status may confound age-related changes in expanded clones.

Each sample had at least 7 million PBMCs isolated. CDR1 and CDR2 from the germline V gene are DFQATT and SNEGSKA (reference sequence). The CDR3 sequence is 14 residues long. The V segment lost 5 bases and the J segment 3 bases; nucleotides outside the gene matches: 10. The origin of this receptor is a woman aged 60-70 years in good health. This rearrangement joins TRBV20-1 to TRBJ2-7; 7 bases agree with TRBD2. The sequenced sample was blood. CDR3 sequence reads: CSASSDGRNYEQYF. The DNA for the CDR3 is TGCAGTGCTTCCTCTGACGGGAGGAACTACGAGCAGTACTTC.